The 21 T cell receptor beta chains listed next were all sequenced from one sample in a study of OX40 agonist ivuxolimab in advanced cancers. Assay used: immunoSEQ multiplex PCR; TCRdb lists only in-frame clones, some missing. The data contain roughly 65,000 clones, roughly 91% of them singletons. The specimen was CD4+ or CD8+ T cells sorted from blood, collected in a trial of the OX40 agonist ivuxolimab. Receptors originate from an adult with an advanced solid tumor such as melanoma, head and neck, liver or kidney cancer.

This chain joins TRBV7-9 and TRBJ2-7; 7 nucleotides match TRBD2. CDR3 size: 15 residues. Trimming removed 6 bases from V and 0 bases from J; junction bases left unmatched: 8. Germline V gives CDR1 SEHNR, CDR2 FQNEAQ (reference sequence). The CDR3 protein is CASRGSGAISYEQYF. CDR3 DNA sequence: TGTGCCAGCAGGGGGAGCGGGGCAATCTCCTACGAGCAGTACTTC.

The rearrangement links TRBV19 to TRBJ2-7, with TRBD1 matching over 8 bases. The CDR3 loop spans 15 amino acids. Germline lookup yields CDR1 LNHDA and CDR2 SQIVND (reference sequence). Trimming cost V 5 bases and J 4 bases; bases outside gene matches: 10. CDR3 bases: TGTGCCAGTAGTGTGGGAGGACAGGGTGGGTACGAGCAGTACTTC. This encodes CASSVGGQGGYEQYF.

The genes are TRBV15 and TRBJ2-3, with D possibly being TRBD1 or TRBD2 (5 bases each). The CDR3 consists of 15 residues. Germline CDR1 is LNHNV and CDR2 is YYDKDF (reference sequence). The CDR3 spells CASGRGVLSTDTQYF. The CDR3 region has the DNA TGTGCATCCGGTAGAGGGGTACTTAGCACAGATACGCAGTATTTT.

The chain joins TRBV6-6 to TRBJ1-2; a possible D gene is TRBD1 (5 bases). Germline CDR1 reads MNHNY; CDR2 reads SVGAGI (reference sequence). The CDR3 is 15 amino acids. V was trimmed by 4 bases and J by 4 bases, leaving 16 bases between them. The CDR3 is CASSSGTNDGYGYTF. The CDR3 DNA reads TGTGCCAGCAGTTCAGGGACGAACGACGGCTATGGCTACACCTTC.

CDR3 in DNA: TGCAGTGCGGCGGACCAAGAGACCCAGTACTTC. As protein: CSAADQETQYF. This chain links TRBV20-1 with TRBJ2-5; D unclear. Trimming took 6 bases from V and 0 from J, leaving 5 bases between them. The CDR3 spans 11 residues. Germline V CDR1 and CDR2: DFQATT, SNEGSKA (reference sequence).

V usage is TRBV9 and J usage is TRBJ2-3, with 14 positions matching TRBD2. The CDR3 covers 18 residues. CDR1 SGDLS and CDR2 YYNGEE come from the germline V gene. J gave up 0 bases and V 3 bases, and 6 bases lay outside the gene matches. CDR3 nucleotides: TGTGCCAGCAGCGGACGGACTAGCGGGGGGACCAGCACAGATACGCAGTATTTT. This codes for CASSGRTSGGTSTDTQYF.

This clone has just a few counts. This chain connects TRBV10-1 to TRBJ2-7; TRBD1 matches at 7 bases. From germline, CDR1 is WNHNN and CDR2 SYGVQD (reference sequence). J gave up 4 bases and V 6 bases, and 6 bases lay outside the gene matches. The CDR3 sequence is 13 residues long. The CDR3 sequence is CASRRQGSYEQYF. For the CDR3, the DNA is TGCGCCAGCAGAAGACAGGGTTCGTACGAGCAGTACTTC.

The chain recombines TRBV27 with TRBJ2-7; 10 bases are a match to TRBD1. CDR3 size: 18 residues. Germline values: CDR1 MNHEY, CDR2 SMNVEV (reference sequence). The junction had 15 bases not matched to a gene; V was cut back by 5 bases and J by 2 bases. The CDR3 nucleotides are TGTGCCAGCAGTAGGACGGGACAGGGGATCCCCGCGGCCTACGAGCAGTACTTC. It yields the protein CASSRTGQGIPAAYEQYF.

In its sample, this clone is medium-sized. This chain uses TRBV6-1 with TRBJ1-2; a possible D gene is TRBD1 (5 bases). Germline V gene sequence: CDR1 MNHNS, CDR2 SASEGT. CDR3 length: 16 amino acids. Between the trimmed V and J ends, which lost 2 bases and 1 base, there was a span of 14 bases. CDR3 DNA: TGTGCCAGCAGTGAAAAGTTCCTCGGGGGTAACTATGGCTACACCTTC. Encoded protein: CASSEKFLGGNYGYTF.

For the CDR3, the DNA is TGCGCCAGCAGCTTGGAGCGCGGGGCTAGCGGGGGGCCTAGCACAGATACGCAGTATTTT. Amino acids: CASSLERGASGGPSTDTQYF. This sequence joins TRBV5-1 and TRBJ2-3, with 11 bases fitting TRBD2. V lost 0 bases to trimming and J lost 0 bases; unmatched junction nucleotides: 12. CDR3 length: 20 amino acids. CDR1 is SGHRS, CDR2 YFSETQ, per germline.

In its sample, this clone was seen a few times. V is TRBV6-4 and J is TRBJ1-6, with D possibly TRBD1 on 6 matching bases. Trimming removed 4 bases at V and 4 bases at J, with 17 bases between. This CDR3 is 17 amino acids long. CDR1 and CDR2 (germline): MRHNA, SNTAGT. The CDR3 DNA is TGTGCCAGCAGTGGGAAGACTCGGACAGTATATAATTCACCCCTCCACTTT. Its translation: CASSGKTRTVYNSPLHF.

The V call is TRBV4-3, the J call TRBJ2-1, with D perhaps matching TRBD1 or TRBD2 (6 bases each). V lost 0 bases, J lost 2 bases, and 14 bases lay in between. The germline gives CDR1 LGHNA, CDR2 YSLEER. The CDR3 is 17 amino acids. The CDR3 sequence is CASSQDWGARAYNEQFF. The CDR3, as DNA: TGCGCCAGCAGCCAAGATTGGGGGGCGCGGGCCTACAATGAGCAGTTCTTC.

The chain is built from TRBV27 and TRBJ2-1; 8 positions match TRBD2. Trimming at V came to 7 bases and at J to 7 bases, leaving 21 bases not matched to a gene. CDR1 MNHEY and CDR2 SMNVEV come from the germline V gene (reference sequence). The CDR3 has 18 amino acids. DNA for the CDR3: TGTGCCAGCAAATTTGATGGCGCGGGGGGCCCGGTGAATAATGAGCAGTTCTTC. This translates into CASKFDGAGGPVNNEQFF.

The J gene is TRBJ2-5, the V gene TRBV7-9; 7 nucleotides match TRBD2. V shed 3 bases and J 2 bases; nucleotides not matched to a gene: 6. Germline assignment: CDR1 SEHNR and CDR2 FQNEAQ (reference sequence). The CDR3 is 15 amino acids. The CDR3 DNA follows: TGTGCCAGCAGCTTCAACGGGGGGATGCAAGAGACCCAGTACTTC. This encodes CASSFNGGMQETQYF.

The rearrangement uses TRBV7-9 and TRBJ1-5; unclear D gene. The V end was cut by 0 bases, the J end by 6 bases, with 9 bases between. Germline-derived CDR1 and CDR2 are SEHNR and FQNEAQ (reference sequence). The CDR3 runs 14 residues. The CDR3 DNA is TGTGCCAGCAGCTTAGCAGAGGTTGGTCAGCCCCAGCATTTT. Encoded protein: CASSLAEVGQPQHF.

The J gene is TRBJ2-2, the V gene TRBV7-2; TRBD1 matches 7 bases. V shed 4 bases, J shed 2 bases, and the junction held 4 bases outside the gene matches. CDR3 length equals 15 residues. Germline lookup yields CDR1 SGHTA and CDR2 FQGNSA. CDR3 protein: CASSSTGSNTGELFF. CDR3 in DNA: TGTGCCAGCAGCTCGACAGGGAGTAACACCGGGGAGCTGTTTTTT.

The chain links TRBV9 to TRBJ1-3; 8 bases fit TRBD1. Per the germline V gene, CDR1 is SGDLS and CDR2 is YYNGEE. V lost 1 base and J lost 8; bases outside the gene matches: 2. The CDR3 runs to 13 residues. The CDR3, as DNA: TGTGCCAGCAGCGTACAGGGGGCTGACACCATATATTTT. This sequence encodes CASSVQGADTIYF.

The chain recombines TRBV6-6 with TRBJ1-5; D is ambiguous. The CDR3 spans 12 residues. Trimming took off 0 bases at V and 7 bases at J, with 4 bases between the two ends. Germline assignment: CDR1 MNHNY and CDR2 SVGAGI (reference sequence). DNA for the CDR3: TGTGCCAGCAGTTACTCGAGGCAGCCCCAGCATTTT. Protein: CASSYSRQPQHF.

The V and J genes are TRBV9 and TRBJ1-2; tentatively, D is TRBD1 (6 bases). The germline CDR1 and CDR2 sequences are SGDLS and YYNGEE. The ends were cut back, 3 bases at V and 1 base at J, with 13 bases in the middle. This CDR3 is built from 15 residues. CDR3: CASSAREQGNYGYTF. DNA for the CDR3: TGTGCCAGCAGCGCGAGGGAACAGGGTAACTATGGCTACACCTTC.

This chain links TRBV6-1 with TRBJ1-3; D unclear. The CDR3 contains 17 residues. CDR1 is MNHNS, CDR2 SASEGT, per germline. Trimming shortened V by 3 bases and J by 4 bases, and 19 bases separated the two germline ends. As DNA, the CDR3 is TGTGCCAGCAGTGAGTATAGTACCTCGCTCTCAGGAAACACCATATATTTT. Protein sequence: CASSEYSTSLSGNTIYF.

This chain joins TRBV7-8 and TRBJ2-3, with a possible D match to TRBD2 (7 bases). Between the trimmed V and J ends, which lost 0 bases and 3 bases, there was a span of 10 bases. The CDR3 length is 15 residues. Per germline, CDR1 SGHVS and CDR2 FQNEAQ. CDR3 protein: CASSLAGGPTDTQYF. The CDR3 DNA is TGTGCCAGCAGCTTAGCGGGGGGGCCAACAGATACGCAGTATTTT.